This T cell receptor beta chain was identified during a study of cytotoxic CD8 clonotypes in ibrutinib-treated CLL. TCRdb keeps only in-frame clones here, not all; method: immunoSEQ multiplex PCR. The data show approximately 340,000 clones, roughly 71% seen once. The study's findings and limits: Circulating CD8+ T-cell counts were tracked by baseline clonality, which exceeded that of age-matched healthy donors. Clonality increased at ibrutinib response and stayed stable in sustained remission. At progression, however, it fell back toward baseline.

As concerns this clone: Its antigen is still unknown.

This CDR3 comprises 15 residues. The trim removed 1 base at V and 4 bases at J, leaving 6 bases unmatched. Per germline, CDR1 SGHRS and CDR2 YFSETQ. The source material was PBMCs, sampled after 36 months of ibrutinib treatment. V and J are TRBV5-1 and TRBJ2-7; TRBD2 matches at 9 bases. This TCR was sampled from a human donor with chronic lymphocytic leukemia. The CDR3 DNA follows: TGCGCCAGCAGCTTGTGGCGGGAGGGCCGGTACGAGCAGTACTTC. Protein product: CASSLWREGRYEQYF.